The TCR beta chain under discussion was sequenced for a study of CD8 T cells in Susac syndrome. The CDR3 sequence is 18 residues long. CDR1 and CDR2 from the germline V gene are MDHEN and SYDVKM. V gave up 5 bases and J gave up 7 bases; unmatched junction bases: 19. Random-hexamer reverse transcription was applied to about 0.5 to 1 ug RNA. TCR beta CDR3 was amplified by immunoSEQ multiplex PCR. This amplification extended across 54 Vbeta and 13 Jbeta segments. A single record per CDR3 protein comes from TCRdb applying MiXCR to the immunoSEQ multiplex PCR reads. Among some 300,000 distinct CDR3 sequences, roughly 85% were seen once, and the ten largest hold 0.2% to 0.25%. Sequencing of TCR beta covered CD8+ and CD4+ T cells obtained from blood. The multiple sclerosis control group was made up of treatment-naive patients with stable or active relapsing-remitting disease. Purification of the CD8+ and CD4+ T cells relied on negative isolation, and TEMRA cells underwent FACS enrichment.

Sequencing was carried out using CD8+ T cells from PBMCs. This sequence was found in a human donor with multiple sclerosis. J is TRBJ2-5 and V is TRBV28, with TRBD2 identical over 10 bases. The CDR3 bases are TGTGCCAGCAGTGCCGGGACTAGCGATTTTCCCATTCAGGTGACCCAGTACTTC. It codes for CASSAGTSDFPIQVTQYF.